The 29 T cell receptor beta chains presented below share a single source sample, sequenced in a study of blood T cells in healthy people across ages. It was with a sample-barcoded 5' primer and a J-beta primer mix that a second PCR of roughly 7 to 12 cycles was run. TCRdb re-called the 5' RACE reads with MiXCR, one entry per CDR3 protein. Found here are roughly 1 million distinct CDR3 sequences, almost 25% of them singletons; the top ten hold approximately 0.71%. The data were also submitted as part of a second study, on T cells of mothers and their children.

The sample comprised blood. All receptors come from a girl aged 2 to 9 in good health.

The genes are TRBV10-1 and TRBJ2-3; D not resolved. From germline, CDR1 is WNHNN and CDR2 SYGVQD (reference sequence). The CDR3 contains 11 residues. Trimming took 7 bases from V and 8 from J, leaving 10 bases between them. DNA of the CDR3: TGCGCCAGCAAACCCCCATTTACGCAGTATTTT. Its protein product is CASKPPFTQYF.

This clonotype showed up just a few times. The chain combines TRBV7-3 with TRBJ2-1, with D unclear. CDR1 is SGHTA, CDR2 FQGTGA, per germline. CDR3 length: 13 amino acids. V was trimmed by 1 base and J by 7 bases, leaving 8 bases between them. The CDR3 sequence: CASSLRSDNEQFF. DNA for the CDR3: TGTGCCAGCAGCTTAAGGTCTGATAATGAGCAGTTCTTC.

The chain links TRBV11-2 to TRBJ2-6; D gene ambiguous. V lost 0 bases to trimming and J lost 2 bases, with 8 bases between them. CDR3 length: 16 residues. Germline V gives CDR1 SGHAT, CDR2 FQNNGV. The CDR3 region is CASSLEVPAGANVLTF. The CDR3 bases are TGTGCCAGCAGCTTAGAGGTCCCGGCTGGGGCCAACGTCCTGACTTTC. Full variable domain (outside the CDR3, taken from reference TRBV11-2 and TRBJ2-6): EAGVAQSPRYKIIEKRQSVAFWCNPISGHATLYWYQQILGQGPKLLIQFQNNGVVDDSQLPKDRFSAERLKGVDSTLKIQPAKLEDSAVYLCASSLEVPAGANVLTFGAGSRLTVL.

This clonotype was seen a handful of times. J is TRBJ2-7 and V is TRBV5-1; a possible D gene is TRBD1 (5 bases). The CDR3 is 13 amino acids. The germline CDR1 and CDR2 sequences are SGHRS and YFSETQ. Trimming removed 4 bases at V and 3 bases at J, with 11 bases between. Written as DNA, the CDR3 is TGCGCCAGCAGCCTAGACAGTTTCTACGAGCAGTACTTC. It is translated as CASSLDSFYEQYF.

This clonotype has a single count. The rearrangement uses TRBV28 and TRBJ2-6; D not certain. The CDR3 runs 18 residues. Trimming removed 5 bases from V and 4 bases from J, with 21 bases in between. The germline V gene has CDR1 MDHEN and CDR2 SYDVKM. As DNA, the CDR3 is TGTGCCAGCAGTCCTGATCCACCAGAGTCCCCGGGGGCCAACGTCCTGACTTTC. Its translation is CASSPDPPESPGANVLTF.

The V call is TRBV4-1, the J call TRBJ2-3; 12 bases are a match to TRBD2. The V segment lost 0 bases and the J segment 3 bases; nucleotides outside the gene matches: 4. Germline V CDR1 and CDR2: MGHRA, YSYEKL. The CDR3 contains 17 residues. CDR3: CASSQELAGGVTDTQYF. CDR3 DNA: TGCGCCAGCAGCCAAGAACTAGCGGGAGGAGTAACAGATACGCAGTATTTT.

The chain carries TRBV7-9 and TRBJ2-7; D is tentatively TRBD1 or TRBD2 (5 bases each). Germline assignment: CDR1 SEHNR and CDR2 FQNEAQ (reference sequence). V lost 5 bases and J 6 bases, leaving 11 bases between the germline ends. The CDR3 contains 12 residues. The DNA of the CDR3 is TGTGCCAGCAGCGGTGAGGGGATCGAGCAGTACTTC. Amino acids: CASSGEGIEQYF.

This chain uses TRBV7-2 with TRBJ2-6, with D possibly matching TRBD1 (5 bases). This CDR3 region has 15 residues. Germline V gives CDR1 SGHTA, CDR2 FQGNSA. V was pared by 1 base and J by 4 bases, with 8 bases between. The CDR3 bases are TGTGCCAGCAGCTTAGAAGGGGTAGGGGCCAACGTCCTGACTTTC. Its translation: CASSLEGVGANVLTF.

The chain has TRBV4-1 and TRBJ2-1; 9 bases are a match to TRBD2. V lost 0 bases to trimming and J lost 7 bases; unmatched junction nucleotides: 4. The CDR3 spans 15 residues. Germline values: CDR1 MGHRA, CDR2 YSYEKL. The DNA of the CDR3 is TGCGCCAGCAGCCAAGATAGCGGGAGCGGGAATGAGCAGTTCTTC. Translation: CASSQDSGSGNEQFF.

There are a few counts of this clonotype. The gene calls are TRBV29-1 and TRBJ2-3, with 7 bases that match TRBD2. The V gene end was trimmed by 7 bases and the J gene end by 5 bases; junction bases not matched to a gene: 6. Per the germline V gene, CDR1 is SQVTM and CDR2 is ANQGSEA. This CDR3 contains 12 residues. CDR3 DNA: TGCAGCGCTCACCCGGGGGGAGATACGCAGTATTTT. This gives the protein CSAHPGGDTQYF.

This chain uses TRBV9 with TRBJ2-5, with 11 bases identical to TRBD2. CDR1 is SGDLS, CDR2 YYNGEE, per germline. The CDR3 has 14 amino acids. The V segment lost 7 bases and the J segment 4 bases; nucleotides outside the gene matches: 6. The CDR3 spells CASGSGGAGETQYF. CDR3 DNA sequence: TGTGCCAGCGGTAGCGGGGGGGCCGGAGAGACCCAGTACTTC.

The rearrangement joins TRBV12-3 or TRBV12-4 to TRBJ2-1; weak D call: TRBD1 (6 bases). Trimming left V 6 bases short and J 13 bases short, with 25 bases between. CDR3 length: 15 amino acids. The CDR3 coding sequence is TGTGCCAGCAGCCGTAACCGAGACCAGGGGCTAGTACAGTTCTTC. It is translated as CASSRNRDQGLVQFF.

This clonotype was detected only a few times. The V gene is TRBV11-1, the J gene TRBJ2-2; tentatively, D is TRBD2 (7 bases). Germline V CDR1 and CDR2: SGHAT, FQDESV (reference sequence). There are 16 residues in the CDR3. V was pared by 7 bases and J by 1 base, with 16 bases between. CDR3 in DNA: TGTGCCAGCACCGAGGAGGGGGAGGGGAACACCGGGGAGCTGTTTTTT. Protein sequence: CASTEEGEGNTGELFF.

The CDR3: CSVERVSSFEQYF. In nucleotides, the CDR3 is TGCAGCGTCGAGAGGGTTAGTTCATTCGAGCAGTACTTC. The chain combines TRBV29-1 with TRBJ2-7, with a weak D call TRBD2 (5 bases). Germline assignment: CDR1 SQVTM and CDR2 ANQGSEA. This CDR3 is built from 13 residues. The V end lost 6 bases, the J end lost 6 bases, and 18 bases lay between the germline ends.

As DNA, the CDR3 is TGCAGCGTAGCGGGGGCCGGGCAGGAAAAACTGTTTTTT. Translating gives CSVAGAGQEKLFF. The V gene is TRBV29-1, the J gene TRBJ1-4; D is possibly TRBD1 (6 bases). Trimming left V 6 bases short and J 8 bases short, with 16 bases between. CDR3 length equals 13 residues. Germline values: CDR1 SQVTM, CDR2 ANQGSEA.

The CDR3 DNA reads as TGCAGTGCCGAGGGAGGGAGCTCCTACAATGAGCAGTTCTTC. Translation gives CSAEGGSSYNEQFF. The V gene is TRBV20-1, the J gene TRBJ2-1; 7 nucleotides match TRBD2. Trimming cost V 6 bases and J 0 bases; bases outside gene matches: 5. Per germline, CDR1 DFQATT and CDR2 SNEGSKA (reference sequence). The CDR3 is 14 amino acids.

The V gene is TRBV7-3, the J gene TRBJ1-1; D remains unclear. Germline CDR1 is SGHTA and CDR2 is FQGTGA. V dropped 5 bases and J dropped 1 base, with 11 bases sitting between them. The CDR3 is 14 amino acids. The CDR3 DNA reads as TGTGCCAGCAGCCCGCAGGCGGGGAACACTGAAGCTTTCTTT. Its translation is CASSPQAGNTEAFF.

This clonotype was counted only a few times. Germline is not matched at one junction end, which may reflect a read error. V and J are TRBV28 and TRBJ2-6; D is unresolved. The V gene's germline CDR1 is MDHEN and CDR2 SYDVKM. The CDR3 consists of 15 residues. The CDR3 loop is CAGRPGISGANVLTF. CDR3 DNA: TGTGCCGGCAGACCTGGAATCTCTGGGGCCAACGTCCTGACTTTC.

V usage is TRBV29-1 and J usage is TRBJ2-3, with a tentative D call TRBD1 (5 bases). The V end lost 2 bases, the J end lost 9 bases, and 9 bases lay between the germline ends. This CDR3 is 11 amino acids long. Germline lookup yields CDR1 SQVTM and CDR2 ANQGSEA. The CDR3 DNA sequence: TGCAGCGTTGAACAGCCAGGGACGCAGTATTTT. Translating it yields CSVEQPGTQYF.

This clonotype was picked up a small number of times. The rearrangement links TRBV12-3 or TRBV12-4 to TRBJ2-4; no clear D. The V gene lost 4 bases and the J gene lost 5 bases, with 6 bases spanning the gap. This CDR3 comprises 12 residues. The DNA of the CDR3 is TGTGCCAGCAGTTCAATCCAAAACATTCAGTACTTC. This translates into CASSSIQNIQYF.

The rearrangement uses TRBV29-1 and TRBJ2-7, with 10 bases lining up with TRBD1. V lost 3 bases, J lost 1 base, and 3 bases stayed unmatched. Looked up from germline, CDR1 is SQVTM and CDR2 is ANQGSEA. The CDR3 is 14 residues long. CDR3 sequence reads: CSVDGTGESYEQYF. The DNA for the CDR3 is TGCAGCGTTGATGGGACAGGGGAATCCTACGAGCAGTACTTC.

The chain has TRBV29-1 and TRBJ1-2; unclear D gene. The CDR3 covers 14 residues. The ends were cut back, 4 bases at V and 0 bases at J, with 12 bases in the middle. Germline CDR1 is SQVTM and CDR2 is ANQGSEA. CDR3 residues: CSVGIPGSNYGYTF. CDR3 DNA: TGCAGCGTTGGAATCCCGGGCTCTAACTATGGCTACACCTTC.

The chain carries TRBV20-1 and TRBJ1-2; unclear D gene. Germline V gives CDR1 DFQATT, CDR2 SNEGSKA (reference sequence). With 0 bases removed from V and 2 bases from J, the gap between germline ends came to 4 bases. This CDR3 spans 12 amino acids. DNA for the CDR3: TGCAGTGCTAGAGAAGAAAACTATGGCTACACCTTC. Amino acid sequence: CSAREENYGYTF.

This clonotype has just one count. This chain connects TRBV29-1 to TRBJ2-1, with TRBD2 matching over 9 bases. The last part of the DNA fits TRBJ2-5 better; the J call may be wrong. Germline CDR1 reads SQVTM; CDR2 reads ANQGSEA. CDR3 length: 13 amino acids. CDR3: CSVSSGAHETQYF. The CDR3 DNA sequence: TGCAGCGTGTCTAGCGGGGCTCACGAGACCCAGTACTTC.

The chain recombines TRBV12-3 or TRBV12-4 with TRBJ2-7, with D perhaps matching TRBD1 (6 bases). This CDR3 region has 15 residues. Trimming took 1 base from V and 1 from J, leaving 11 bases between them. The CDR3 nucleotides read TGTGCCAGCAGTTTAGTCGAGACAGGTTCCTACGAGCAGTACTTC. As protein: CASSLVETGSYEQYF.

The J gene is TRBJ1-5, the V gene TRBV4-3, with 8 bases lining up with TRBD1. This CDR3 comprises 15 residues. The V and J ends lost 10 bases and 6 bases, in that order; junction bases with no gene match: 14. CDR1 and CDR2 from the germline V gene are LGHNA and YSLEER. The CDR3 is CATSPGQGWGQPQHF. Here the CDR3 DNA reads TGCGCCACTTCGCCAGGACAGGGTTGGGGTCAGCCCCAGCATTTT.

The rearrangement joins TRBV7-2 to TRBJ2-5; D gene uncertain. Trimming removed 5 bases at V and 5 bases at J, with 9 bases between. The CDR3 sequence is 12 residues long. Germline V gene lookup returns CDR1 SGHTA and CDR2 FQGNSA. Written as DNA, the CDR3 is TGTGCCAGCAGCGTTCTATCGGAGACCCAGTACTTC. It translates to CASSVLSETQYF.

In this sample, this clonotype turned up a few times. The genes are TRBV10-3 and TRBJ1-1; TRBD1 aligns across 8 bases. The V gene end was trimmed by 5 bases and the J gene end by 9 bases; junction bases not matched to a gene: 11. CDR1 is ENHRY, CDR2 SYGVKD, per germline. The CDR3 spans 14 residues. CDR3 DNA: TGTGCCATCAGTCCAACACCGCAGGGGGCCCAAGCTTTCTTT. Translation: CAISPTPQGAQAFF.

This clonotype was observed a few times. The CDR3 loop is CASSGLLSNQPQHF. DNA of the CDR3: TGTGCCAGCAGCGGACTCCTTAGCAATCAGCCCCAGCATTTT. The chain combines TRBV6-2 or TRBV6-3 with TRBJ1-5, with no clear D. Trimming took 6 bases from V and 0 from J, leaving 9 bases between them. In germline, CDR1 is MNHEY, CDR2 SVGEGT. The CDR3 totals 14 residues.